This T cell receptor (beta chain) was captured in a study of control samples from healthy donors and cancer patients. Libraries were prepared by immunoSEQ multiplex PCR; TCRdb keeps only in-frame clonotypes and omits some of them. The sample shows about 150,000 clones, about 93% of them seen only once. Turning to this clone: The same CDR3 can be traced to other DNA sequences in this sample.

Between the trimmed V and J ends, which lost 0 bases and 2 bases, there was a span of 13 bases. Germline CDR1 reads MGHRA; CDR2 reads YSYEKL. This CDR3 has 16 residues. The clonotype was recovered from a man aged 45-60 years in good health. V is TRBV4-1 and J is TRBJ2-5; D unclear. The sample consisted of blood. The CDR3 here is CASSQDSTPGQETQYF. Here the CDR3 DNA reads TGCGCCAGCAGCCAAGACTCCACACCTGGACAAGAGACCCAGTACTTC.